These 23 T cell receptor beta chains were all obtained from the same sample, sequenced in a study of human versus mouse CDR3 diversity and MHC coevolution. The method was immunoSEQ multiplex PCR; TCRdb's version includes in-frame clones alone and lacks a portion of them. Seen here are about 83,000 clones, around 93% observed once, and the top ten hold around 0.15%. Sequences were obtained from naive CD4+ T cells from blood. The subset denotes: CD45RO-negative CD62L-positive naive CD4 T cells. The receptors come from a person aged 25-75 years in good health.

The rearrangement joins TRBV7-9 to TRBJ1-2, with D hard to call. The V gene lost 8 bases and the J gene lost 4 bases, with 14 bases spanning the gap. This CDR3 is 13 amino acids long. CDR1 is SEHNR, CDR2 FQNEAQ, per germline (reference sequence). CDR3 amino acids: CASGVQRGYGYTF. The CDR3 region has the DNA TGTGCCAGCGGGGTCCAGCGGGGCTATGGCTACACCTTC. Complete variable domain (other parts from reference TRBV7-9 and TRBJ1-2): DTGVSQNPRHKITKRGQNVTFRCDPISEHNRLYWYRQTLGQGPEFLTYFQNEAQLEKSRLLSDRFSAERPKGSFSTLEIQRTEQGDSAMYLCASGVQRGYGYTFGSGTRLTVV.

CDR3 amino acids: CAWRRGFSTEAFF. The DNA for the CDR3 is TGTGCCTGGAGGCGGGGCTTTTCCACTGAAGCTTTCTTT. The chain combines TRBV30 with TRBJ1-1; possible D gene TRBD1, 5 bases. Looked up from germline, CDR1 is GTSNPN and CDR2 is SVGIG (reference sequence). Between the trimmed V and J ends, which lost 3 bases and 4 bases, there was a span of 12 bases. CDR3 length: 13 amino acids.

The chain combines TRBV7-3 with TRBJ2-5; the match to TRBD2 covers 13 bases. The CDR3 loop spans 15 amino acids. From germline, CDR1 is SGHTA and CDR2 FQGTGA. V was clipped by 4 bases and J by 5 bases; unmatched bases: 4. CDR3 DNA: TGTGCCAGCAGCTCGGGACTAGCGGGGTCGGAGACCCAGTACTTC. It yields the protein CASSSGLAGSETQYF. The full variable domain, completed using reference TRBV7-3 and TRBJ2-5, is GAGVSQTPSNKVTEKGKYVELRCDPISGHTALYWYRQSLGQGPEFLIYFQGTGAADDSGLPNDRFFAVRPEGSVSTLKIQRTERGDSAVYLCASSSGLAGSETQYFGPGTRLLVL.

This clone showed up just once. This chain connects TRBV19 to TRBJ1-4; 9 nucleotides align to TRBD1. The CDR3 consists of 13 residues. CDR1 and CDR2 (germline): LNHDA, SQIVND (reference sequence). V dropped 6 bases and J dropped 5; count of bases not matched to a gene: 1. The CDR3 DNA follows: TGTGCCAGTAGGGGGACAGGGAATGAAAAACTGTTTTTT. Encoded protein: CASRGTGNEKLFF.

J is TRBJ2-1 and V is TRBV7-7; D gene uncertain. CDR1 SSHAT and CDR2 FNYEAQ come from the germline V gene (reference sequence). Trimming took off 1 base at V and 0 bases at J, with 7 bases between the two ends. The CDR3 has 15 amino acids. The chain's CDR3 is CASSLGLSSYNEQFF. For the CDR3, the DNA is TGTGCCAGCAGCTTAGGACTGAGCTCCTACAATGAGCAGTTCTTC.

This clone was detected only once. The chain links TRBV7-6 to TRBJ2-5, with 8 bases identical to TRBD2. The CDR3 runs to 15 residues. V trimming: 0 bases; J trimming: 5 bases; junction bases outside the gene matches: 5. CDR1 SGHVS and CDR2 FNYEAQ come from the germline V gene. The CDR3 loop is CASSLAAGGWETQYF. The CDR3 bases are TGTGCCAGCAGCTTAGCGGCGGGAGGATGGGAGACCCAGTACTTC.

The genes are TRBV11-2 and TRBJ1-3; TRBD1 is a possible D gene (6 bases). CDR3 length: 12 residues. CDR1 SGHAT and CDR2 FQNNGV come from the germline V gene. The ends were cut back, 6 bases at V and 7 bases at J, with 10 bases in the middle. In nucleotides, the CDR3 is TGTGCCAGCAGTCAAACAGGGAACACCATATATTTT. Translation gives CASSQTGNTIYF.

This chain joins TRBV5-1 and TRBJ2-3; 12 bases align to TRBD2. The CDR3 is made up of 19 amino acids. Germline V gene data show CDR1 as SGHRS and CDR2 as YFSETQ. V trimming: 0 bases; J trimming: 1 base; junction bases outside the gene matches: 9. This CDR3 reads CASSLELAGGGFGTDTQYF. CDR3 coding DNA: TGCGCCAGCAGCTTGGAACTAGCGGGGGGCGGCTTTGGCACAGATACGCAGTATTTT.

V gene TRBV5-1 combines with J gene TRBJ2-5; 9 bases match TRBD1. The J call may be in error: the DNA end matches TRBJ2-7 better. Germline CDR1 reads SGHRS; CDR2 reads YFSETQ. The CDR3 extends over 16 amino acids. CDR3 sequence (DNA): TGCGCCAGCAGCTTGGGCCGGACAGGGGCATCCTACGAGCAGTACTTC. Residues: CASSLGRTGASYEQYF.

This chain's CDR3 is CASSFQTTGETQYF. CDR3 bases: TGTGCCAGCAGTTTCCAAACGACAGGGGAGACCCAGTACTTC. J is TRBJ2-5 and V is TRBV27, with TRBD1 matching over 7 bases. Germline assignment: CDR1 MNHEY and CDR2 SMNVEV (reference sequence). The CDR3 sequence is 14 residues long. V was pared by 3 bases and J by 5 bases, with 6 bases of the junction left unmatched.

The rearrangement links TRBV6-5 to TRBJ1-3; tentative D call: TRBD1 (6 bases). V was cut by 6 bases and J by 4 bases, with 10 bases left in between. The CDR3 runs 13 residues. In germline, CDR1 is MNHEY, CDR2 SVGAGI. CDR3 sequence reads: CASRQGGGNTIYF. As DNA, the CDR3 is TGTGCCAGCAGGCAAGGGGGAGGAAACACCATATATTTT.

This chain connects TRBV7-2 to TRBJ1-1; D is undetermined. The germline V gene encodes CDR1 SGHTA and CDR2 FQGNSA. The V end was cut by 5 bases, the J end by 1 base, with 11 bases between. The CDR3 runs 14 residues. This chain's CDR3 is CASSTTRQNTEAFF. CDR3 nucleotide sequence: TGTGCCAGCAGCACAACAAGACAGAACACTGAAGCTTTCTTT.

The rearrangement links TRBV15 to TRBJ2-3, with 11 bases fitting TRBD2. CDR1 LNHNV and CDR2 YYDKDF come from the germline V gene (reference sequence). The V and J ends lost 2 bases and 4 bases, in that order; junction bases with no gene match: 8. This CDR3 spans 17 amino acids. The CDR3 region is CATSRTRSGGAADTQYF. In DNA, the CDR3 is TGTGCCACCAGCAGAACTCGTAGCGGGGGGGCGGCAGATACGCAGTATTTT.

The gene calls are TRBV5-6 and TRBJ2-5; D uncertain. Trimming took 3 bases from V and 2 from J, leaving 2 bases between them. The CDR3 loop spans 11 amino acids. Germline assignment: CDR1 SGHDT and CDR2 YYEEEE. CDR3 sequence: CASSSQETQYF. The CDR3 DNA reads TGTGCCAGCAGCTCACAAGAGACCCAGTACTTC.

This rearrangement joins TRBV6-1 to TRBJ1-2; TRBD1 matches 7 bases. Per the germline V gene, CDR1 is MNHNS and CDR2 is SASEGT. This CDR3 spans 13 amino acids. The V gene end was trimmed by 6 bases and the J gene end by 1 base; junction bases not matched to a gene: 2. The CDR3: CASRGQVNYGYTF. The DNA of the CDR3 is TGTGCCAGCAGAGGACAGGTTAACTATGGCTACACCTTC.

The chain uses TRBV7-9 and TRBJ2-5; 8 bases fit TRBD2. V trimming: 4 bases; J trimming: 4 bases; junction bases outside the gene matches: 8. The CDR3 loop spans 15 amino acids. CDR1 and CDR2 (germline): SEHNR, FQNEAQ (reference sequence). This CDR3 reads CASSSGGAGGETQYF. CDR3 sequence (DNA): TGTGCCAGCAGCTCCGGGGGGGCCGGCGGAGAGACCCAGTACTTC.

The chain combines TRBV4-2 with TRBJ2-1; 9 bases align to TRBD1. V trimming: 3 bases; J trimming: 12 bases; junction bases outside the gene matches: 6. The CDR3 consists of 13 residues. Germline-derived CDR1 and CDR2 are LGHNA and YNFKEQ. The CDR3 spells CASSQTLTGGQFF. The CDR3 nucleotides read TGTGCCAGCAGCCAGACCCTGACAGGGGGGCAGTTCTTC.

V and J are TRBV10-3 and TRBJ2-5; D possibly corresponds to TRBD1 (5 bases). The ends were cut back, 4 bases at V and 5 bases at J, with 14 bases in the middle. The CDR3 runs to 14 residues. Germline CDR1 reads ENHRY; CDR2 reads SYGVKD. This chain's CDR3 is CAISVGAASETQYF. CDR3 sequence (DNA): TGTGCCATCAGTGTAGGGGCAGCGAGTGAGACCCAGTACTTC.

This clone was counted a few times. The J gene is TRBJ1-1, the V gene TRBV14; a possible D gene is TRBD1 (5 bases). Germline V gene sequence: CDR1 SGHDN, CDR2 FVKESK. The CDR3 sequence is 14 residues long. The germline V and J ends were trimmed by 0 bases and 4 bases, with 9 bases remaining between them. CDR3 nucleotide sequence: TGTGCCAGCAGCCAAGAATGGAGGGGCACTGAAGCTTTCTTT. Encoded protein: CASSQEWRGTEAFF.

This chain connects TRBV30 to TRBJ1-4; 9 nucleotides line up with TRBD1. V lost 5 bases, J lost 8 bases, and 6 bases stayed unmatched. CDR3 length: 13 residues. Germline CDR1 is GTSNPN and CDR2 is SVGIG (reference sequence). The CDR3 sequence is CAWGQGLDEKLFF. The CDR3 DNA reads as TGTGCCTGGGGACAGGGGTTGGACGAAAAACTGTTTTTT.

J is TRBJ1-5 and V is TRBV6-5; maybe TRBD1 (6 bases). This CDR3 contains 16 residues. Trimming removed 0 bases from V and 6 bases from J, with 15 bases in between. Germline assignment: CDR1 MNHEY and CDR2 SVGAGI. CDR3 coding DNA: TGTGCCAGCAGTTACTCAGGGGCCGGGGGGCGTCAGCCCCAGCATTTT. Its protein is CASSYSGAGGRQPQHF.

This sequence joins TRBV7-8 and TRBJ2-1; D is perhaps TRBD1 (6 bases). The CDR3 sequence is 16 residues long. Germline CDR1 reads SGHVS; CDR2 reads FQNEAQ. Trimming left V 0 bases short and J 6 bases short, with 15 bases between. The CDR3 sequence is CASSLAPDRGSNEQFF. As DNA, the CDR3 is TGTGCCAGCAGCTTAGCGCCGGACAGAGGATCCAATGAGCAGTTCTTC.

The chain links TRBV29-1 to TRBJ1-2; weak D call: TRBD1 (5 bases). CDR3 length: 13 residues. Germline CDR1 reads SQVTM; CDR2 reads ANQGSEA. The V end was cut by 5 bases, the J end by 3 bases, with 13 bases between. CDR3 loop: CSVSGGGDYGYTF. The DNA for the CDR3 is TGCAGCGTTAGCGGGGGGGGTGACTATGGCTACACCTTC.